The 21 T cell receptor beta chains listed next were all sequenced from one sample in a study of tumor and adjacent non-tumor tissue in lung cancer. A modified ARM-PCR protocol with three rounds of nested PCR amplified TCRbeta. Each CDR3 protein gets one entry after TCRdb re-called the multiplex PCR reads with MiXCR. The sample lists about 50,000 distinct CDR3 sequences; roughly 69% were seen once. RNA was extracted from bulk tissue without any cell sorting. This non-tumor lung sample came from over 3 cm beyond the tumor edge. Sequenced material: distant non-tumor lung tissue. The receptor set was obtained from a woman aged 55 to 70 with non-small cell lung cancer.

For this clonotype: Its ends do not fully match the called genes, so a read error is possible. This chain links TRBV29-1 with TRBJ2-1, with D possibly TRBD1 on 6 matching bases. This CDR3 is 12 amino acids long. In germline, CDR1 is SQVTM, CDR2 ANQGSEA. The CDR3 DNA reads TGCAGCGTTGGCCACAGGGCAGTTGAGCAATTCTTC. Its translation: CSVGHRAVEQFF.

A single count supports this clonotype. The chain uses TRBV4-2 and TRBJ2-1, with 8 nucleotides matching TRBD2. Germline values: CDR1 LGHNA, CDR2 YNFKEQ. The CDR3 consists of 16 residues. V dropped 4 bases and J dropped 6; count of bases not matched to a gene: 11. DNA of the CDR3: TGTGCCAGCAGCCCATCACAGCGGGAGCTTGTCAATGAGCAGTTCTTC. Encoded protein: CASSPSQRELVNEQFF.

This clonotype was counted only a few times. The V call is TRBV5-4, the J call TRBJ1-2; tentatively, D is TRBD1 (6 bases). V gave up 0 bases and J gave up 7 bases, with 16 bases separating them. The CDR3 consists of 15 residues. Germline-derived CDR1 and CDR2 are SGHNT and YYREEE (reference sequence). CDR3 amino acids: CASSLGGPGVAGYTF. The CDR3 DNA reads TGTGCCAGCAGCTTGGGGGGGCCAGGGGTGGCTGGCTACACCTTC.

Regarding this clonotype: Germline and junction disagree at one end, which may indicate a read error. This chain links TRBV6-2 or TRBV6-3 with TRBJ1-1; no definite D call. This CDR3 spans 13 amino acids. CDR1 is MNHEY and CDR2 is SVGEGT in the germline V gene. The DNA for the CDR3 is TGTGTCAGCAGTCCGGACTGTCACACTGAAGCTTTCTTT. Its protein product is CVSSPDCHTEAFF.

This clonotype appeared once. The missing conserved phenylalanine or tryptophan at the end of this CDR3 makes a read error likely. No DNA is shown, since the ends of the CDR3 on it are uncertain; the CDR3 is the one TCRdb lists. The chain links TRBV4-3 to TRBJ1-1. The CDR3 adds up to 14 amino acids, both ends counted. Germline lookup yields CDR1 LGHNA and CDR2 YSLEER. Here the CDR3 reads CASSQEVQYTETFI.

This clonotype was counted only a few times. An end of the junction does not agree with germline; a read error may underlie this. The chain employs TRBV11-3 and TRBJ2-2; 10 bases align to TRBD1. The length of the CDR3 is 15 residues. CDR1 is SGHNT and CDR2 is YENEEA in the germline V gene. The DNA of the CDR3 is TGTACCAGCAGCCCTGGGACAGGGGTCACCGGGGAGCTGTTCTTT. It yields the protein CTSSPGTGVTGELFF.

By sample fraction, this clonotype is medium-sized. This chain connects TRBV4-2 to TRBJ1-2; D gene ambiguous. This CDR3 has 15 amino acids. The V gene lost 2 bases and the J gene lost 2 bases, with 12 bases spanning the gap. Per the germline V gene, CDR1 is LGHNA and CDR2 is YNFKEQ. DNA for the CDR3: TGTGCCAGCAGCCAATTGGCCCTACCCAACTATGGCTACACCTTC. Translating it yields CASSQLALPNYGYTF.

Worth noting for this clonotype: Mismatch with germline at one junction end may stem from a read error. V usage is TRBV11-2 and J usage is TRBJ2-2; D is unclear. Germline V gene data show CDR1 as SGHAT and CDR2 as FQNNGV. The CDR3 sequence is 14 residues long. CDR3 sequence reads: CASGLSLGAGEMFF. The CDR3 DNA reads TGTGCCAGCGGCTTAAGTCTCGGCGCCGGCGAGATGTTTTTT.

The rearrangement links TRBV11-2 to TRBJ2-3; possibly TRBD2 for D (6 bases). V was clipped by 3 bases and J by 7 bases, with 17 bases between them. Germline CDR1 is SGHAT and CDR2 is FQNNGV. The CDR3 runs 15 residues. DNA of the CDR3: TGTGCCAGCAGCTTCAGGTCAGGGACTCAATATACGCAGTATTTT. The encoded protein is CASSFRSGTQYTQYF.

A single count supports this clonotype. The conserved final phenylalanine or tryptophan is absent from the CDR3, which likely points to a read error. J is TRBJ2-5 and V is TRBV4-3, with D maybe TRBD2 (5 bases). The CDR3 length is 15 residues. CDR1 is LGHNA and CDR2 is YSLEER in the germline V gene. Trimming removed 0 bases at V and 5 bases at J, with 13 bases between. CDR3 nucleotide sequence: TGCGCCAGCAGCCAAGATCATCGGGATATGGAGACCCAGTACTCT. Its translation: CASSQDHRDMETQYS.

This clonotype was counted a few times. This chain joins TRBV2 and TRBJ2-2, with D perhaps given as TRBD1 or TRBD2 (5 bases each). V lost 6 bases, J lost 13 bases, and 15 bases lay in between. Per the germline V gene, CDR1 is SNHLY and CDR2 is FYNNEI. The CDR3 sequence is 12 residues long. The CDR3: CASSRLGDGLFF. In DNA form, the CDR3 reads TGTGCCAGCAGCCGTCTTGGGGACGGGCTGTTTTTT.

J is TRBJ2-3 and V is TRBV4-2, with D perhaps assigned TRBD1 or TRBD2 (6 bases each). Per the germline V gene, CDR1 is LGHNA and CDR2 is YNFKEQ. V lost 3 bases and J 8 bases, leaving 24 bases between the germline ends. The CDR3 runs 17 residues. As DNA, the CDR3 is TGTGCCAGCAGCCATTCGGGGGCCGAATCATACCCAGGTACGCAGTATTTT. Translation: CASSHSGAESYPGTQYF.

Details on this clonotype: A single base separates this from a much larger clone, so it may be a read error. Here the CDR3 reads CASSLNGTYEQYF. The CDR3 DNA is TGTGCCAGCAGTTTGAACGGAACCTACGAGCAGTACTTC. The V call is TRBV6-5, the J call TRBJ2-7; unclear D gene. The V and J ends lost 4 bases and 2 bases respectively, with 9 bases between them. The germline CDR1 and CDR2 sequences are MNHEY and SVGAGI. The CDR3 runs 13 residues.

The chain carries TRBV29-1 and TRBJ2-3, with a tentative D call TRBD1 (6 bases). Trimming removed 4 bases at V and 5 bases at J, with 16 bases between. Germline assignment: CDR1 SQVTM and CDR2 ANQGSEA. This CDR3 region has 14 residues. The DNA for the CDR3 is TGCAGCGTTGGGGCAGGGGCGGCCATAGATACGCAGTATTTT. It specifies CSVGAGAAIDTQYF.

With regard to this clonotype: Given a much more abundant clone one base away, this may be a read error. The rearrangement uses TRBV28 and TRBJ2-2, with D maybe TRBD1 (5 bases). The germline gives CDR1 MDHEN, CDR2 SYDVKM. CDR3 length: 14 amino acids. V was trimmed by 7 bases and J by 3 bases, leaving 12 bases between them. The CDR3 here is CASKSGRDTGELFF. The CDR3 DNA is TGTGCCAGCAAATCAGGGCGCGACACCGGGGAGCTGTTTTTT.

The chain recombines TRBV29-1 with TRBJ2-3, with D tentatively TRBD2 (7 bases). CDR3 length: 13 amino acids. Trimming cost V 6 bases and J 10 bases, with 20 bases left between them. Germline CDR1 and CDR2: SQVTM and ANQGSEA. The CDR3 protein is CSVSQGGYDAQYF. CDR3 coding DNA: TGCAGCGTCTCACAGGGAGGGTACGATGCGCAGTATTTT.

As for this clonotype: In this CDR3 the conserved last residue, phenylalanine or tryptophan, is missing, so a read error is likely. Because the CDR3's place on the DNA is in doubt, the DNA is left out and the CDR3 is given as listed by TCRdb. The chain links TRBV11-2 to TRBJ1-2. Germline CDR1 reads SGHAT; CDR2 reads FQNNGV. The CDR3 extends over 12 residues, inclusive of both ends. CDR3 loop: CASSLGSGAYSS.

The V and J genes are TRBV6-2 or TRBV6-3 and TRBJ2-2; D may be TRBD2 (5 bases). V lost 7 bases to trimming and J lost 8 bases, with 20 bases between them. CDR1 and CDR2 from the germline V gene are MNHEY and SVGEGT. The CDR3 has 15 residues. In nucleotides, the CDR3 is TGTGCCAGCATCCATCGAAGAAGCGGCACAGGGGAGCTGTTTTTT. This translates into CASIHRRSGTGELFF.

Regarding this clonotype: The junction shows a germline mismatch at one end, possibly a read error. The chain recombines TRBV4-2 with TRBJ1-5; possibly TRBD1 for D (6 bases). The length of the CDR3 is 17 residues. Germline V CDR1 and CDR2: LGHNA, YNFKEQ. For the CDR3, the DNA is TGTCCCAGCAGTCGAGATTTACAGGGTTATAGCAATCAGCCCCAGCATTTT. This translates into CPSSRDLQGYSNQPQHF.

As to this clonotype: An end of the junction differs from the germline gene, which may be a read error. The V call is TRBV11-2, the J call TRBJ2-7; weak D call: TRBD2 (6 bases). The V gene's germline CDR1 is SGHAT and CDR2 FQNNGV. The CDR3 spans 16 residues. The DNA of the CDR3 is TGTGCCAGCAGATTAGGATACGCGGAGGGCCCCTACGAGCAGTACTTC. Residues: CASRLGYAEGPYEQYF.

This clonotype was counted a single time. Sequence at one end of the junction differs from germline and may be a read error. The CDR3 spells CASGLGQGWADTQYF. CDR3 coding DNA: TGCGCCAGCGGCTTGGGACAGGGGTGGGCAGATACGCAGTATTTT. This chain links TRBV5-1 with TRBJ2-3, with 10 bases fitting TRBD1. This CDR3 region has 15 residues. Germline CDR1 is SGHRS and CDR2 is YFSETQ.